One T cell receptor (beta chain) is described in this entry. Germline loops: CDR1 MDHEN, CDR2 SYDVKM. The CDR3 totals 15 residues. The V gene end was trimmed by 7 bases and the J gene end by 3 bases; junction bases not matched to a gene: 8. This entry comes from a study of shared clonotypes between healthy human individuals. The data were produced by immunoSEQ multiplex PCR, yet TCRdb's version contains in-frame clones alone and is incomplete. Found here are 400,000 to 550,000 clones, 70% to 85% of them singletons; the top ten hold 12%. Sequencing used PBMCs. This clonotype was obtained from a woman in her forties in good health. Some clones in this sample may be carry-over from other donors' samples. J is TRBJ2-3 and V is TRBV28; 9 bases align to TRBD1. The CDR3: CASIRQGERTDTQYF. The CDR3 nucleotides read TGTGCCAGCATAAGACAGGGGGAGAGAACAGATACGCAGTATTTT.